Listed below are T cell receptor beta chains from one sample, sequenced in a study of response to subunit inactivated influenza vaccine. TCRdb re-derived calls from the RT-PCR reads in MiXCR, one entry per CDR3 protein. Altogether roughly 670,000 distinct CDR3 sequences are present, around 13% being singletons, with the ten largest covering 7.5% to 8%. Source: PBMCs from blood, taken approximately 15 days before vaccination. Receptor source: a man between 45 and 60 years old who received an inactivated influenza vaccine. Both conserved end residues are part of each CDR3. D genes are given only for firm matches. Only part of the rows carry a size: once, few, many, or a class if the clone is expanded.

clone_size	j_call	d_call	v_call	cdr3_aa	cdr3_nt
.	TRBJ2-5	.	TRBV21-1	CASSDLMTSGTKKETQYF	TGTGCCAGCAGCGATTTGATGACTAGCGGCACCAAAAAAGAGACCCAGTACTTC
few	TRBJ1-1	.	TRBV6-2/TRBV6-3	CASSPPWAPGTEAFF	TGTGCCAGCAGCCCTCCCTGGGCTCCCGGCACTGAAGCTTTCTTT
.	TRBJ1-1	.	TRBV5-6	CASSLGDGNEAFF	TGTGCCAGCAGTTTAGGGGACGGAAATGAAGCTTTCTTT
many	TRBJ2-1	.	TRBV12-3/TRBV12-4	CASSWYNEQFF	TGTGCCAGCAGTTGGTACAATGAGCAGTTCTTC
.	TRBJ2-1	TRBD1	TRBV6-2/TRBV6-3	CASSRAGTATYNEQFF	TGTGCCAGCAGTAGAGCCGGGACAGCCACCTACAATGAGCAGTTCTTC
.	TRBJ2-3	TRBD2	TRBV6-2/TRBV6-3	CASSYPALAGGTISTDTQYF	TGTGCCAGCAGTTACCCAGCTCTAGCGGGGGGAACGATTAGCACAGATACGCAGTATTTT
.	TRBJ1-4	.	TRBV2	CASSRRQRNEKLFF	TGTGCCAGCAGTAGGAGGCAGCGTAATGAAAAACTGTTTTTT
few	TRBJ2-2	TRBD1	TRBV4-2	CASSPFRTGTNTGELFF	TGTGCCAGCAGCCCCTTCCGGACAGGGACGAACACCGGGGAGCTGTTTTTT
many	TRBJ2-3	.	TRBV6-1	CASSTEDTQYF	TGTGCCAGCAGCACGGAAGATACGCAGTATTTT
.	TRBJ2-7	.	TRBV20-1	CSASPGHTYEQYF	TGCAGTGCTAGTCCCGGACACACCTACGAGCAGTACTTC
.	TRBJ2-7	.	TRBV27	CASSSGDRPRALYF	TGTGCCAGCAGTTCGGGAGACAGGCCGAGAGCATTGTACTTC
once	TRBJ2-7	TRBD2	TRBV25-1	CASSEYGGTSPGEQYF	TGTGCCAGCAGTGAATACGGCGGGACTAGTCCGGGCGAGCAGTACTTC
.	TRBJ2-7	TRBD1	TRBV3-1	CASSATPGQGYEQYF	TGTGCCAGCAGCGCGACCCCGGGACAGGGCTACGAGCAGTACTTC
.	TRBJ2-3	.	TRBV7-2	CASSPSRALTDTQYF	TGTGCCAGCAGCCCTTCGCGGGCCCTCACAGATACGCAGTATTTT
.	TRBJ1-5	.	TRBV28	CASSPQVPPQHF	TGTGCCAGCAGTCCACAGGTCCCGCCCCAGCATTTT